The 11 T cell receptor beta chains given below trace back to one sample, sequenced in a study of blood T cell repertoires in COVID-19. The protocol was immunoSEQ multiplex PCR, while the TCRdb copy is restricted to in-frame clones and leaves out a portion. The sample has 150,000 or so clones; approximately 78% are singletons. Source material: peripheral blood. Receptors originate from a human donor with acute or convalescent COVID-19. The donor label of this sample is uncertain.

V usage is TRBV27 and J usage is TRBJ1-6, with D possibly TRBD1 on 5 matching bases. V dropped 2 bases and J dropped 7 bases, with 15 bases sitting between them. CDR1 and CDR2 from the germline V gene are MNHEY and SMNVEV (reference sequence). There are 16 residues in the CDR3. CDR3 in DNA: TGTGCCAGCAGTTTAAGCGCAGGGAAGGCCAATTCACCCCTCCACTTT. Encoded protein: CASSLSAGKANSPLHF.

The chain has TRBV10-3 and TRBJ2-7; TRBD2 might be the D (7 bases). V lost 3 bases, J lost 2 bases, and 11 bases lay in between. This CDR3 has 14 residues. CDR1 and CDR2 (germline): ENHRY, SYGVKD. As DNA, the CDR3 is TGTGCCATCAGTGAAGGGGGGGGCACCTACGAGCAGTACTTC. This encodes CAISEGGGTYEQYF.

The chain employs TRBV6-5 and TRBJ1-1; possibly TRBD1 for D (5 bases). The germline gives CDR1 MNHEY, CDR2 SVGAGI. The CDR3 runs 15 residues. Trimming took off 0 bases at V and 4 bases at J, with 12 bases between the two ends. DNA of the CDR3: TGTGCCAGCAGTTACTCGCTAGGGGCGCGCACTGAAGCTTTCTTT. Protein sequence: CASSYSLGARTEAFF.

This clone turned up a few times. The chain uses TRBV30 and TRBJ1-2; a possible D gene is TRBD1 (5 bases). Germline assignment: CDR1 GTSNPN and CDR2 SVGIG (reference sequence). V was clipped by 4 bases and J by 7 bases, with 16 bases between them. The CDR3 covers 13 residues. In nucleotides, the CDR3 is TGTGCCTGGACGTTGGGACTCAGGGCTGGCTACACCTTC. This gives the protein CAWTLGLRAGYTF.

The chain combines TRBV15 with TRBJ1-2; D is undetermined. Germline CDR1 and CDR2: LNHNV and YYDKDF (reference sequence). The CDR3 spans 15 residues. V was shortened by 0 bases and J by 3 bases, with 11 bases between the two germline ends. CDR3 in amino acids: CATSRDRRPHYGYTF. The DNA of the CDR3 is TGTGCCACCAGCAGAGATAGGAGACCTCACTATGGCTACACCTTC.

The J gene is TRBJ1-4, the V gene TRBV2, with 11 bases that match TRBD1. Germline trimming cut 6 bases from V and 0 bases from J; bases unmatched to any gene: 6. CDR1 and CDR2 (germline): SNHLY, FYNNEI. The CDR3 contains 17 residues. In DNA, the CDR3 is TGTGCCAGCAGCCGGACAGGGGGCGCCGCAACTAATGAAAAACTGTTTTTT. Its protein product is CASSRTGGAATNEKLFF.

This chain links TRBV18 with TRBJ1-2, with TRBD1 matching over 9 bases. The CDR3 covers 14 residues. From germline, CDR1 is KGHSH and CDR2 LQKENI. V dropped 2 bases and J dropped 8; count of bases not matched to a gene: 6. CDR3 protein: CASSPTEGQGGYTF. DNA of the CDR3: TGTGCCAGCTCACCAACAGAGGGACAGGGAGGCTACACCTTC.

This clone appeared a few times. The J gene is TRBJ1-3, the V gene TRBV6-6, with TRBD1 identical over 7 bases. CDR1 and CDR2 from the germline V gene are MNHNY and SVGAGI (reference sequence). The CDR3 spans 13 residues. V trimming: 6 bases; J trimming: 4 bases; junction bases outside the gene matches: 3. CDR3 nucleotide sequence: TGTGCCAGCAGCCAGGGGGGCGGAAACACCATATATTTT. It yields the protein CASSQGGGNTIYF.

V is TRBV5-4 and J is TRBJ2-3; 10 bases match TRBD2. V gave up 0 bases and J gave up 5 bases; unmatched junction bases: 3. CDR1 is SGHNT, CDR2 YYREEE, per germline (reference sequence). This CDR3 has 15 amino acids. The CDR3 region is CASSLERGGGDTQYF. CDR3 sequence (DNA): TGTGCCAGCAGCTTGGAGCGGGGGGGAGGAGATACGCAGTATTTT.

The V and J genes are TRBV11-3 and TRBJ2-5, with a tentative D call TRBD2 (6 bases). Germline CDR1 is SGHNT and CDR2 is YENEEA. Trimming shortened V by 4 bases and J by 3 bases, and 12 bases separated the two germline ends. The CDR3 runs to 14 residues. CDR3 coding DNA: TGTGCCAGCAGCTCCGGAGGGGCGAAAGAGACCCAGTACTTC. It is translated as CASSSGGAKETQYF.

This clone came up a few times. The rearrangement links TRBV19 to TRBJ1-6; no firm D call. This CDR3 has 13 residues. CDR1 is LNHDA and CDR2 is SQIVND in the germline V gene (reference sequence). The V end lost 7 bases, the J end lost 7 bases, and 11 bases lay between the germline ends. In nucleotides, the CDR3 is TGTGCCAGTAACCTAAGTAAGAATTCACCCCTCCACTTT. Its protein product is CASNLSKNSPLHF.